These T cell receptor beta chains were read from a single sample in a study of control samples from healthy donors and cancer patients. This table comes from immunoSEQ multiplex PCR, and its TCRdb copy is limited to in-frame clones, with some not included. The sample yields around 250,000 clones, approximately 80% seen once. Input material: PBMCs. The receptors were gathered from a woman aged 55-75 years with lung cancer. Both conserved end residues are part of each CDR3. The D gene is left open where the match is weak. The size entry is marked missing in some rows and otherwise reads once, few, many or a size class.

D: NA
J: TRBJ2-5
size: NA
V: TRBV5-1
CDR3: CASSSGRTQETQYF
DNA: TGCGCCAGCAGCTCTGGGCGGACGCAAGAGACCCAGTACTTC

D: TRBD1
J: TRBJ1-4
size: NA
V: TRBV2
CDR3: CASSLLGQANEKLFF
DNA: TGTGCCAGCAGCCTACTCGGACAGGCTAATGAAAAACTGTTTTTT

D: TRBD1
J: TRBJ1-2
size: NA
V: TRBV5-1
CDR3: CASSRTGANYGYTF
DNA: TGCGCCAGCTCTAGGACAGGGGCTAACTATGGCTACACCTTC

D: NA
J: TRBJ1-2
size: NA
V: TRBV28
CDR3: CASSLAGPGKGYTF
DNA: TGTGCCAGCAGTTTGGCAGGGCCTGGGAAGGGCTACACCTTC

D: NA
J: TRBJ2-5
size: NA
V: TRBV3-1/TRBV3-2
CDR3: CASSQDGTRSGTQYF
DNA: TGTGCCAGCAGCCAAGATGGGACTCGTTCTGGGACCCAGTACTTC

D: NA
J: TRBJ2-1
size: NA
V: TRBV2
CDR3: CASSDSVLQNEQFF
DNA: TGTGCCAGCAGTGACTCGGTGCTTCAAAATGAGCAGTTCTTC

D: NA
J: TRBJ2-3
size: few
V: TRBV7-6
CDR3: CASSPDPSVYDTQYF
DNA: TGTGCCAGCAGCCCCGACCCTAGCGTCTACGATACGCAGTATTTT

D: TRBD2
J: TRBJ2-7
size: NA
V: TRBV19
CDR3: CASSIGATSGANSYEQYF
DNA: TGTGCCAGTAGTATAGGTGCGACTAGCGGCGCAAACTCCTACGAGCAGTACTTC

D: NA
J: TRBJ1-2
size: NA
V: TRBV5-1
CDR3: CASSFSGALSSGYTF
DNA: TGCGCCAGCAGCTTTTCGGGGGCCTTATCTAGTGGCTACACCTTC

D: NA
J: TRBJ1-4
size: NA
V: TRBV6-5
CDR3: CASSRLATNEKLFF
DNA: TGTGCCAGCAGTCGACTTGCAACTAATGAAAAACTGTTTTTT

D: TRBD2
J: TRBJ2-5
size: NA
V: TRBV11-3
CDR3: CASSHGTSGKETQYF
DNA: TGTGCCAGCAGCCATGGGACTAGCGGAAAAGAGACCCAGTACTTC

D: NA
J: TRBJ2-1
size: NA
V: TRBV27
CDR3: CASRRYRDSYNEQFF
DNA: TGTGCCAGCAGACGGTACAGGGACTCCTACAATGAGCAGTTCTTC

D: NA
J: TRBJ1-1
size: NA
V: TRBV3-1/TRBV3-2
CDR3: CASSPGQMNTEAFF
DNA: TGTGCCAGCAGCCCCGGACAGATGAACACTGAAGCTTTCTTT

D: TRBD1
J: TRBJ2-7
size: NA
V: TRBV11-3
CDR3: CASSVRGTGAEQYF
DNA: TGTGCCAGCAGCGTCCGGGGGACAGGGGCCGAGCAGTACTTC

D: TRBD2
J: TRBJ2-5
size: once
V: TRBV7-3
CDR3: CASSLGASGRETQYF
DNA: TGTGCCAGCAGCTTAGGGGCTAGCGGGAGGGAGACCCAGTACTTC

D: NA
J: TRBJ2-6
size: NA
V: TRBV27
CDR3: CASSLFAGAGANVLTF
DNA: TGTGCCAGCAGTTTATTCGCAGGGGCTGGGGCCAACGTCCTGACTTTC

D: TRBD2
J: TRBJ2-7
size: NA
V: TRBV2
CDR3: CASRILGGSSEQYF
DNA: TGTGCCAGCAGAATCCTGGGGGGGAGTAGCGAGCAGTACTTC

D: NA
J: TRBJ2-5
size: NA
V: TRBV7-9
CDR3: CASTKTPQETQYF
DNA: TGTGCCAGCACCAAGACACCTCAAGAGACCCAGTACTTC

D: NA
J: TRBJ1-1
size: NA
V: TRBV5-1
CDR3: CASSLSGGLTTEAFF
DNA: TGCGCCAGCAGCTTGTCCGGGGGGTTAACGACTGAAGCTTTCTTT

D: NA
J: TRBJ1-6
size: NA
V: TRBV6-1
CDR3: CASSEFLISNSPLHF
DNA: TGTGCCAGCAGTGAATTTCTGATTAGTAATTCACCCCTCCACTTT

D: NA
J: TRBJ2-3
size: NA
V: TRBV6-6
CDR3: CASRERAGTDTQYF
DNA: TGTGCCAGCAGGGAACGAGCGGGCACAGATACGCAGTATTTT

D: NA
J: TRBJ2-6
size: NA
V: TRBV15
CDR3: CATSRDLGSGANVLTF
DNA: TGTGCCACCAGCAGAGATCTGGGCTCTGGGGCCAACGTCCTGACTTTC

D: NA
J: TRBJ2-3
size: NA
V: TRBV10-1
CDR3: CASSDGGSTDTQYF
DNA: TGCGCCAGCAGTGATGGCGGGTCCACAGATACGCAGTATTTT

D: TRBD2
J: TRBJ2-1
size: NA
V: TRBV6-5
CDR3: CASRLQREANEQFF
DNA: TGTGCCAGCAGGCTCCAGCGGGAGGCGAATGAGCAGTTCTTC

D: TRBD2
J: TRBJ2-3
size: NA
V: TRBV11-1
CDR3: CASSLASTGGATQYF
DNA: TGTGCCAGCAGCTTAGCTTCAACGGGGGGAGCTACGCAGTATTTT

D: NA
J: TRBJ2-3
size: NA
V: TRBV29-1
CDR3: CSVRPGPDTQYF
DNA: TGCAGCGTCCGACCTGGCCCAGATACGCAGTATTTT